This entry lists 25 T cell receptor beta chains sequenced from one sample in a study of T-cell reconstitution after alpha-beta-depleted transplantation in children. The authors prepared the TCRbeta library with unique molecular identifiers. TCRdb re-derived calls from the PCR reads in MiXCR, one entry per CDR3 protein. Of 280,000 or so distinct CDR3 sequences listed, around 10% were seen once; the top ten hold 20% to 30%. The sample consisted of peripheral blood, taken 180 days after TCRalphabeta/CD19-depleted stem cell transplant. The receptors come from a male patient under 10 years old who had a stem cell transplant for chronic granulomatous disease, so the T cells may come from the graft donor.

There are many counts of this clonotype. V and J are TRBV12-3 or TRBV12-4 and TRBJ1-1; D uncertain. V shed 1 base and J shed 1 base, with 10 bases lying between them. This CDR3 region has 15 residues. In DNA form, the CDR3 reads TGTGCCAGCAGTTTAGACACAACTGCGAACACTGAAGCTTTCTTT. Residues: CASSLDTTANTEAFF.

This clonotype appeared many times. The chain has TRBV7-3 and TRBJ2-1; perhaps TRBD2 as D (6 bases). Germline values: CDR1 SGHTA, CDR2 FQGTGA. V lost 1 base and J lost 5, with 15 bases in between. CDR3 length equals 16 residues. CDR3 sequence (DNA): TGTGCCAGCAGCTTAATCGCGGGGCCCTTACACAATGAGCAGTTCTTC. This gives the protein CASSLIAGPLHNEQFF. Together with reference TRBV7-3 and TRBJ2-1, the CDR3 gives the full variable domain: GAGVSQTPSNKVTEKGKYVELRCDPISGHTALYWYRQSLGQGPEFLIYFQGTGAADDSGLPNDRFFAVRPEGSVSTLKIQRTERGDSAVYLCASSLIAGPLHNEQFFGPGTRLTVL.

About this clonotype itself: This could be a read error, since a much larger clone is one nucleotide away. V is TRBV7-3 and J is TRBJ2-7; D ambiguous. CDR1 is SGHTA and CDR2 is FQGTGA in the germline V gene. Trimming cost V 5 bases and J 3 bases, with 11 bases left between them. The CDR3 has 13 amino acids. The CDR3 sequence: CASSPTSGYEQYF. The CDR3 DNA reads as TGTGCCAGCAGCCCCACGTCCGGCTACGAGCAGTACTTC.

This clonotype was seen at least ten times. The gene calls are TRBV4-2 and TRBJ2-3, with TRBD1 matching 8 bases. The V and J ends lost 4 bases and 5 bases, in that order; junction bases with no gene match: 11. Germline-derived CDR1 and CDR2 are LGHNA and YNFKEQ. The CDR3 sequence is 16 residues long. The CDR3 nucleotides are TGTGCCAGCAGCCCGCGTGGACAGGGCCAGGGAGATACGCAGTATTTT. This translates into CASSPRGQGQGDTQYF.

Points on this clonotype: Since a much larger clone is just one base distant, this may be a read error. The chain carries TRBV7-8 and TRBJ1-5; D not resolved. The V gene's germline CDR1 is SGHVS and CDR2 FQNEAQ. The CDR3 is 14 amino acids. V lost 0 bases and J 7 bases, leaving 10 bases between the germline ends. CDR3 protein: CASSLAVAGQPQHF. CDR3 nucleotides: TGTGCCAGCAGCTTAGCCGTGGCCGGGCAGCCCCAGCATTTT.

About this clonotype itself: This clone may be a read error of a much larger clone one base away. The V gene is TRBV28, the J gene TRBJ2-7; TRBD2 might be the D (5 bases). The germline V gene encodes CDR1 MDHEN and CDR2 SYDVKM. V was clipped by 4 bases and J by 2 bases, with 15 bases between them. The CDR3 runs to 15 residues. CDR3 sequence: CASSSHGKVPYEQYF. For the CDR3, the DNA is TGTGCCAGCAGTTCACACGGGAAGGTCCCCTACGAGCAGTACTTC. Using reference TRBV28 and TRBJ2-7 for the parts outside the CDR3, the full variable domain is DVKVTQSSRYLVKRTGEKVFLECVQDMDHENMFWYRQDPGLGLRLIYFSYDVKMKEKGDIPEGYSVSREKKERFSLILESASTNQTSMYLCASSSHGKVPYEQYFGPGTRLTVT.

This clonotype was seen many times. The chain joins TRBV7-3 to TRBJ2-4, with 8 bases lining up with TRBD1. This CDR3 spans 14 amino acids. V lost 0 bases and J lost 6; bases outside the gene matches: 1. CDR1 is SGHTA, CDR2 FQGTGA, per germline. The DNA for the CDR3 is TGTGCCAGCAGCTTAACAGGGACAGGAAACATTCAGTACTTC. Translating it yields CASSLTGTGNIQYF.

There are many counts of this clonotype. The chain joins TRBV15 to TRBJ2-5; D is perhaps TRBD1 (6 bases). Trimming took off 8 bases at V and 9 bases at J, with 19 bases between the two ends. Looked up from germline, CDR1 is LNHNV and CDR2 is YYDKDF (reference sequence). CDR3 length: 13 amino acids. The CDR3, as DNA: TGTGCCACCTCTTCGGACAGTGGTGTGGCCCAGTACTTC. Protein: CATSSDSGVAQYF. The complete variable domain, with remaining parts taken from reference TRBV15 and TRBJ2-5, reads DAMVIQNPRYQVTQFGKPVTLSCSQTLNHNVMYWYQQKSSQAPKLLFHYYDKDFNNEADTPDNFQSRRPNTSFCFLDIRSPGLGDTAMYLCATSSDSGVAQYFGPGTRLLVL.

This clonotype was observed many times. The chain carries TRBV2 and TRBJ2-1; D may be TRBD2 (6 bases). Germline CDR1 and CDR2: SNHLY and FYNNEI. CDR3 length: 14 residues. V was cut by 8 bases and J by 7 bases, with 18 bases left in between. The CDR3 is CASSGQVRENEQFF. The CDR3 DNA follows: TGTGCCAGCTCGGGGCAGGTCCGGGAGAATGAGCAGTTCTTC.

The table lists this clonotype with many counts. The chain carries TRBV12-3 or TRBV12-4 and TRBJ2-2; maybe TRBD1 (5 bases). There are 17 residues in the CDR3. Between the trimmed V and J ends, which lost 3 bases and 4 bases, there was a span of 18 bases. This CDR3 is CASSFYPQGGRTGELFF. The CDR3 bases are TGTGCCAGCAGTTTTTATCCCCAGGGTGGACGCACCGGGGAGCTGTTTTTT.

This chain uses TRBV7-2 with TRBJ2-1; TRBD2 matches at 8 bases. Germline V lookup: CDR1 SGHTA, CDR2 FQGNSA. With V trimmed by 2 bases and J by 6 bases, 9 bases remained unmatched. The CDR3 spans 16 residues. Here the CDR3 DNA reads TGTGCCAGCAGCTTAATCGGGAGGGCCGTGCCCAATGAGCAGTTCTTC. Translated, it gives CASSLIGRAVPNEQFF.

This clonotype was observed many times. V and J are TRBV18 and TRBJ2-3; TRBD1 matches 8 bases. The CDR3 length is 17 residues. The trim removed 6 bases at V and 6 bases at J, leaving 17 bases unmatched. The germline CDR1 and CDR2 sequences are KGHSH and LQKENI. The CDR3 DNA sequence: TGTGCCAGCTCTCTGACTTTGGACAGGGTTATGTATGATACGCAGTATTTT. This translates into CASSLTLDRVMYDTQYF.

Regarding this clonotype: The conserved phenylalanine or tryptophan normally closing the CDR3 is absent here, so this likely arose from a read error. V and J are TRBV5-6 and TRBJ2-5; weak D call: TRBD2 (5 bases). This CDR3 spans 13 amino acids. The germline V gene has CDR1 SGHDT and CDR2 YYEEEE. Trimming stripped 1 base from V and 2 bases from J, with 6 bases between. DNA of the CDR3: TGTGCCAGCAGCTTGCCGGGGCAAGAGACCCAGTACTAC. Protein product: CASSLPGQETQYY.

This clonotype was recorded at least ten times. This chain joins TRBV29-1 and TRBJ1-2; a weak D match, TRBD1 (5 bases). Germline CDR1 reads SQVTM; CDR2 reads ANQGSEA. Deletions cut 5 bases from V and 2 bases from J, with 6 bases between. The CDR3 has 11 amino acids. In DNA, the CDR3 is TGCAGCGTTTGGGACAACTATGGCTACACCTTC. This encodes CSVWDNYGYTF.

This clonotype was recorded at least ten times. The V gene is TRBV7-9, the J gene TRBJ1-1; 7 bases fit TRBD1. From germline, CDR1 is SEHNR and CDR2 FQNEAQ (reference sequence). The CDR3 is made up of 15 amino acids. V trimming: 3 bases; J trimming: 1 base; junction bases outside the gene matches: 5. CDR3 in amino acids: CASSLTGPQNTEAFF. As DNA, the CDR3 is TGTGCCAGCAGCTTGACAGGGCCCCAGAACACTGAAGCTTTCTTT.

As for this clonotype: A read error may explain this, as a much larger clone is one base away. The chain has TRBV20-1 and TRBJ2-7, with 10 bases fitting TRBD2. The germline CDR1 and CDR2 sequences are DFQATT and SNEGSKA (reference sequence). The CDR3 loop spans 17 amino acids. With V trimmed by 1 base and J by 6 bases, 15 bases remained unmatched. This chain's CDR3 is CSARALASGSFVGEQYV. The CDR3 DNA sequence: TGCAGTGCTAGAGCACTCGCTAGCGGGAGCTTTGTGGGCGAGCAGTACGTC.

In its sample, this clonotype was seen many times. This chain connects TRBV9 to TRBJ2-2; TRBD2 matches 12 bases. This CDR3 spans 16 amino acids. The trim removed 0 bases at V and 5 bases at J, leaving 2 bases unmatched. In germline, CDR1 is SGDLS, CDR2 YYNGEE. The CDR3 bases are TGTGCCAGCAGCGTAGCCGGGACTAGCGGGACCGGGGAGCTGTTTTTT. Translating it yields CASSVAGTSGTGELFF.

In its sample, this clonotype was seen a few times. This chain uses TRBV6-1 with TRBJ2-7; 8 bases map to TRBD2. The CDR3 totals 14 residues. Germline V gives CDR1 MNHNS, CDR2 SASEGT. The V gene end was trimmed by 6 bases and the J gene end by 0 bases; junction bases not matched to a gene: 4. The CDR3 region is CASRRGLVSYEQYF. The CDR3, as DNA: TGTGCCAGCAGGAGGGGACTAGTCTCCTACGAGCAGTACTTC.

Note on this clonotype: A much larger clone differs by one base, so this may be a read error. This chain joins TRBV29-1 and TRBJ1-5, with TRBD1 matching over 8 bases. The CDR3 loop spans 13 amino acids. CDR1 is SQVTM and CDR2 is ANQGSEA in the germline V gene. The CDR3 reads CSVAGQGNQPKHF. CDR3 bases: TGCAGCGTTGCCGGACAGGGAAATCAGCCCAAGCATTTT.

This clonotype showed up many times. This chain joins TRBV4-1 and TRBJ2-5, with TRBD2 matching over 9 bases. CDR3 length equals 18 residues. V lost 0 bases to trimming and J lost 3 bases; unmatched junction nucleotides: 11. The germline gives CDR1 MGHRA, CDR2 YSYEKL. For the CDR3, the DNA is TGCGCCAGCAGCCAAGAGGAGGGCGGGGGGGCGGCGGAAGAGACCCAGTACTTC. This codes for CASSQEEGGGAAEETQYF.

This clonotype was found many times. The gene calls are TRBV20-1 and TRBJ2-1; a possible D gene is TRBD2 (5 bases). This CDR3 contains 15 residues. Germline-derived CDR1 and CDR2 are DFQATT and SNEGSKA (reference sequence). Trimming took off 5 bases at V and 0 bases at J, with 14 bases between the two ends. CDR3 DNA sequence: TGCAGTGCTCCCCGGGGAGCGAGCTCCTACAATGAGCAGTTCTTC. It codes for CSAPRGASSYNEQFF.

In this sample, this clonotype turned up many times. Here the CDR3 reads CATSRDSNEQFF. As DNA, the CDR3 is TGTGCCACCAGCAGAGACTCCAATGAGCAGTTCTTC. The rearrangement joins TRBV15 to TRBJ2-1, with no clear D. V was clipped by 0 bases and J by 6 bases, with 3 bases between them. Germline assignment: CDR1 LNHNV and CDR2 YYDKDF (reference sequence). The CDR3 sequence is 12 residues long.

This clonotype has more than one count but fewer than ten. The chain uses TRBV2 and TRBJ2-4; no reliable D call. Germline V gene sequence: CDR1 SNHLY, CDR2 FYNNEI. Trimming took off 6 bases at V and 0 bases at J, with 3 bases between the two ends. This CDR3 is 12 amino acids long. The CDR3 coding sequence is TGTGCCAGCAGGCTAGCCAAAAACATTCAGTACTTC. Translating gives CASRLAKNIQYF.

This clonotype was found many times. V usage is TRBV4-3 and J usage is TRBJ2-4, with D unresolved. The CDR3 extends over 17 amino acids. V was shortened by 0 bases and J by 0 bases, with 12 bases between the two germline ends. In germline, CDR1 is LGHNA, CDR2 YSLEER. CDR3 sequence: CASSQEMIVLAKNIQYF. In DNA, the CDR3 is TGCGCCAGCAGCCAAGAGATGATAGTCCTAGCCAAAAACATTCAGTACTTC.

This clonotype was seen repeatedly, ten times or more. This sequence joins TRBV15 and TRBJ2-2; D remains ambiguous. The CDR3 runs 15 residues. V lost 0 bases, J lost 5 bases, and 10 bases lay in between. The germline V gene has CDR1 LNHNV and CDR2 YYDKDF (reference sequence). The CDR3, as DNA: TGTGCCACCAGCAGAGAGGCTAGTCGAACCGGGGAGCTGTTTTTT. It encodes CATSREASRTGELFF.